This entry concerns a single T cell receptor beta chain. Its matching antigen is unknown. PCR primers comprised 60 Vbeta and 13 Jbeta primers. Assay used: immunoSEQ multiplex PCR; TCRdb lists only in-frame clones, some missing. Of fewer than 150,000 clones detected, approximately 61% appear once; the ten largest clones hold 1.5% to 2%. The sample originates from a study of cytomegalovirus exposure and HLA in healthy donors. General study results and limits: Sequencing had likely introduced a cluster of highly shared sequence variants as an artifact. Per published accounts, TCR beta sequences correctly predicted the HLA-A and HLA-B alleles of most subjects.

This TCR was sampled from a human donor in good health. The sequenced sample consisted of PBMCs.

CDR3 sequence (DNA): TGCAGCGTTGAAGAAGTTCAGTTAGGGGGAAGGGCAGATACGCAGTATTTT. Amino acids: CSVEEVQLGGRADTQYF. V gene TRBV29-1 combines with J gene TRBJ2-3, with D perhaps matching TRBD1 (6 bases). V was cut by 0 bases and J by 4 bases, with 20 bases left in between. The CDR3 length is 17 residues. Germline V gene lookup returns CDR1 SQVTM and CDR2 ANQGSEA.